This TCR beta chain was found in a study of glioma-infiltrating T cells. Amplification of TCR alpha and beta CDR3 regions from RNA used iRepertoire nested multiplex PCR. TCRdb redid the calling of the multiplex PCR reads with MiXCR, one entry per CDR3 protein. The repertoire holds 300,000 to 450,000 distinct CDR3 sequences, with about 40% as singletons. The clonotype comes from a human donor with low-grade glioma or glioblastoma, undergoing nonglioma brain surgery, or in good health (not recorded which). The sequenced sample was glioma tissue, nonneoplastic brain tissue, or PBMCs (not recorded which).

This chain's CDR3 is CASSFGQKFYGYTF. The DNA for the CDR3 is TGTGCCAGCAGTTTTGGTCAAAAGTTCTATGGCTACACCTTC. The rearrangement links TRBV12-3 or TRBV12-4 to TRBJ1-2; no firm D call. V was clipped by 3 bases and J by 4 bases, with 12 bases between them. The CDR3 consists of 14 residues.